The entry below gives a single TCR beta chain sequence along with its context. Its antigen remains undetermined. Qualities for individual bases were not recorded, and no much larger clone is one base off. This sample is part of a study of blood T cell repertoires in COVID-19 (dated by TCRdb to 2018 to 2021). For the wider study: Samples covering the acute and convalescent phases of COVID-19 were provided by collaborators in the United States, Italy and Spain. The material from the prospective study consisted of cDNA or gDNA derived from T cells, B-cell-depleted T cells, or PBMCs. Subjects who had been exposed to COVID-19, were actively infected with it, or had recovered from it provided the deeply sampled blood TCRbeta repertoires that made up the dataset. The repertoires were released in a freely available public database intended as a resource for research on the immune response to SARS-CoV-2. The samples were drawn from two sources: the first 160 participants of the ongoing ImmuneRACE study, and 1,000 to 1,500 subjects contributed by 6 global collaborators. Sample metadata almost always included a de-identified subject ID, COVID-19 status, age in years and sex. Where available, HLA class I and class II types were obtained from metadata supplied by the sample provider rather than from assay-based typing.

The immunoSEQ Assay, a bias-controlled multiplex PCR, was used to amplify TCRbeta CDR3 regions from genomic DNA. The paper's processing steps were these. Nucleated cell counts per sample were estimated from amplification of reference gene primers within the assay. To quantify the absolute abundance of each unique TCRbeta CDR3 rearrangement, sequence reads were collapsed and filtered. For each sample, productive Simpson clonality was calculated as the square root of Simpson's diversity index across productive rearrangements. Not all clones reach the TCRdb copy of this immuneACCESS table, which keeps in-frame sequences only. Checked studies attribute under half of the gap to unresolved V genes and leave the rest unexplained. V and J calls and clone size are as listed in that table; D and trimming were resolved from the DNA. The sample table lists about 160,000 clones, roughly 73% of them with a count of one. Of the sample, about 3% falls within the top ten clones.

Each collaborating institution followed its own protocols to collect whole blood in K2EDTA tubes. For TCRbeta analysis, collaborator samples were shipped as frozen whole blood, as isolated PBMCs, or as DNA extracted from either sample type. General study outcomes and caveats: How much clinical and demographic metadata was included differed by source and by participant, and the metadata was provided uncurated.

Inclusive of the bounding cysteine and phenylalanine, the CDR3 is 15 residues long. The only DNA kept is the CDR3, 45 bases in frame from the first base. CDR1 and CDR2 were assigned from the germline V gene as SNHLY and FYNNEI. At the junction V is shortened by 7 bases and J by 2 bases, with 18 bases in between. The material sequenced was peripheral blood. The TCR originated in a man aged 65 to 85 with acute or convalescent COVID-19. The chain couples TRBV2 to TRBJ2-7; the D gene is perhaps TRBD1, on 6 matching bases. The CDR3 here reads CASTRSGTTTYEQYF. In nucleotides, the sequence is TGTGCCAGCACTCGTTCCGGGACAACGACCTACGAGCAGTACTTC.